The 17 T cell receptor beta chains reported below all come from one sample, sequenced in a study of OX40 agonist ivuxolimab in advanced cancers. Only in-frame clones appear in the TCRdb table, and some are missing; sequencing was by immunoSEQ multiplex PCR. This table has 60,000 to 65,000 clones, roughly 87% appearing once. The specimen was CD4+ or CD8+ T cells sorted from blood, collected in a trial of the OX40 agonist ivuxolimab. The receptor source for this set is an adult with an advanced solid tumor such as melanoma, head and neck, liver or kidney cancer.

V gene TRBV19 combines with J gene TRBJ2-1; TRBD1 matches 7 bases. This CDR3 has 16 amino acids. The germline gives CDR1 LNHDA, CDR2 SQIVND (reference sequence). V was clipped by 4 bases and J by 8 bases; unmatched bases: 14. The CDR3 protein is CASSTVGGLSVDEQFF. CDR3 coding DNA: TGTGCCAGTAGTACGGTAGGGGGCCTATCAGTCGATGAGCAGTTCTTC.

This chain connects TRBV27 to TRBJ2-1; D is unresolved. Germline V lookup: CDR1 MNHEY, CDR2 SMNVEV (reference sequence). The V and J ends lost 5 bases and 6 bases respectively, with 8 bases between them. This CDR3 spans 12 amino acids. In DNA, the CDR3 is TGTGCCAGCAGTGCCAGATCCAATGAGCAGTTCTTC. It specifies CASSARSNEQFF.

The rearrangement joins TRBV10-2 to TRBJ2-2; 9 positions match TRBD1. Germline V gene data show CDR1 as WSHSY and CDR2 as SAAADI. V trimming: 4 bases; J trimming: 5 bases; junction bases outside the gene matches: 14. The CDR3 contains 18 residues. The CDR3 nucleotides read TGCGCCAGCAGTGTGTCCCCCCCCGGGACAGGGAGAACCGGGGAGCTGTTTTTT. Encoded protein: CASSVSPPGTGRTGELFF.

The chain employs TRBV10-2 and TRBJ2-1; the D gene is possibly TRBD2 (6 bases). The CDR3 is 19 residues long. Germline assignment: CDR1 WSHSY and CDR2 SAAADI. The V end lost 0 bases, the J end lost 4 bases, and 22 bases lay between the germline ends. For the CDR3, the DNA is TGCGCCAGCAGTGAGTCAGCCCCCTGGTTGGGGACTGAATACAATGAGCAGTTCTTC. It yields the protein CASSESAPWLGTEYNEQFF.

The rearrangement joins TRBV5-4 to TRBJ2-3, with D possibly TRBD2 on 6 matching bases. Germline V gene lookup returns CDR1 SGHNT and CDR2 YYREEE (reference sequence). V was shortened by 4 bases and J by 4 bases, with 13 bases between the two germline ends. CDR3 length: 14 residues. In nucleotides, the CDR3 is TGTGCCAGCAGCAGCGGGCCAAGGGCAGATACGCAGTATTTT. Its protein product is CASSSGPRADTQYF.

This chain joins TRBV7-7 and TRBJ2-1; the D is unclear. Germline CDR1 reads SSHAT; CDR2 reads FNYEAQ (reference sequence). Trimming took off 3 bases at V and 5 bases at J, with 11 bases between the two ends. This CDR3 has 14 amino acids. This CDR3 reads CASSFGRSDNEQFF. The CDR3 DNA reads as TGTGCCAGCAGCTTCGGCCGGTCCGACAATGAGCAGTTCTTC.

This chain links TRBV21-1 with TRBJ1-2; no check of the table's D call, TRBD1, against the DNA was made. TRBV21-1 is a pseudogene. This CDR3 contains 17 residues. In DNA form, the CDR3 reads TGTGCCAGCAGCAAAGAGGGGGCAGGGGGTAATAACTATGGCTACACCTTC. It translates to CASSKEGAGGNNYGYTF.

The V and J genes are TRBV29-1 and TRBJ1-1; 7 nucleotides align to TRBD1. Germline CDR1 SQVTM, CDR2 ANQGSEA. J lost 4 bases, V lost 6 bases, and 5 bases had no gene match. CDR3 length: 12 residues. CDR3 region: CSVSGQVTEAFF. Written as DNA, the CDR3 is TGCAGCGTCTCAGGACAGGTCACTGAAGCTTTCTTT. The full variable domain, with the rest looked up from reference TRBV29-1 and TRBJ1-1, is SAVISQKPSRDICQRGTSLTIQCQVDSQVTMMFWYRQQPGQSLTLIATANQGSEATYESGFVIDKFPISRPNLTFSTLTVSNMSPEDSSIYLCSVSGQVTEAFFGQGTRLTVV.

This rearrangement joins TRBV21-1 to TRBJ2-7; TRBD2 reflects the table's D call only, with no check against the DNA. TRBV21-1 is deemed a pseudogene. This CDR3 has 19 amino acids. The CDR3 sequence: CASSKAPSFWVAFTYEQYF. CDR3 in DNA: TGTGCCAGCAGCAAAGCGCCATCCTTCTGGGTAGCATTTACCTACGAGCAGTACTTC.

The CDR3 loop is CASSKPGTGGNEQYF. CDR3 in DNA: TGCGCCAGCAGCAAACCCGGGACAGGGGGGAACGAGCAGTACTTC. The genes are TRBV4-1 and TRBJ2-7; 11 bases match TRBD1. CDR3 length: 15 amino acids. Germline V gene data show CDR1 as MGHRA and CDR2 as YSYEKL. V was pared by 5 bases and J by 5 bases, with 8 bases of the junction left unmatched.

Concerning this clone: Other DNA sequences in this sample translate to the same CDR3. This rearrangement joins TRBV4-1 to TRBJ2-7, with 8 bases identical to TRBD1. The germline gives CDR1 MGHRA, CDR2 YSYEKL. This CDR3 spans 14 amino acids. V was pared by 1 base and J by 2 bases, with 1 base of the junction left unmatched. The CDR3 reads CASSQVQGAYEQYF. CDR3 nucleotide sequence: TGCGCCAGCAGCCAAGTACAGGGGGCCTACGAGCAGTACTTC.

The chain is built from TRBV11-3 and TRBJ2-2, with D tentatively TRBD1 or TRBD2 (6 bases each). Germline loops: CDR1 SGHNT, CDR2 YENEEA. Deletions cut 5 bases from V and 6 bases from J, with 16 bases between. The CDR3 loop spans 15 amino acids. The CDR3 sequence is CASSPRGVRAGELFF. The DNA for the CDR3 is TGTGCCAGCAGCCCTAGGGGGGTGAGGGCCGGGGAGCTGTTTTTT.

The chain combines TRBV11-3 with TRBJ2-1; 11 nucleotides agree with TRBD2. This CDR3 is 19 amino acids long. V gave up 1 base and J gave up 5 bases; unmatched junction bases: 13. Germline lookup yields CDR1 SGHNT and CDR2 YENEEA. CDR3 nucleotide sequence: TGTGCCAGCAGCTTAGGGGCCTCTCTACTAGCGGGAGAGGACAATGAGCAGTTCTTC. As protein: CASSLGASLLAGEDNEQFF.

The V and J genes are TRBV5-1 and TRBJ2-7; 7 positions agree with TRBD1. The CDR3 has 14 amino acids. CDR1 SGHRS and CDR2 YFSETQ come from the germline V gene. With 2 bases clipped from V and 3 bases from J, the junction kept 5 bases outside the gene matches. CDR3 sequence: CASSFPGQHYEQYF. CDR3 DNA sequence: TGCGCCAGCAGCTTCCCGGGACAGCACTACGAGCAGTACTTC.

This clone was observed once. The genes are TRBV30 and TRBJ1-4; TRBD1 is a possible D gene (6 bases). The CDR3 has 13 residues. V was cut by 5 bases and J by 5 bases, with 12 bases left in between. The germline CDR1 and CDR2 sequences are GTSNPN and SVGIG (reference sequence). The DNA of the CDR3 is TGTGCCTGGCTAGACAGGAGGAATGAAAAACTGTTTTTT. Amino acids: CAWLDRRNEKLFF.

The chain has TRBV7-6 and TRBJ2-3, with TRBD2 matching over 9 bases. The CDR3 loop spans 15 amino acids. With 4 bases clipped from V and 0 bases from J, the junction kept 2 bases outside the gene matches. Germline values: CDR1 SGHVS, CDR2 FNYEAQ. The CDR3 DNA reads TGTGCCAGCAGCTCCGGGACTAGCAGCACAGATACGCAGTATTTT. Its protein is CASSSGTSSTDTQYF.

J is TRBJ1-1 and V is TRBV9, with D possibly matching TRBD1 (5 bases). The CDR3 runs 12 residues. From germline, CDR1 is SGDLS and CDR2 YYNGEE. V was cut by 7 bases and J by 7 bases, with 14 bases left in between. DNA for the CDR3: TGTGCCAGCGGAGACAGTCTAGATGAAGCTTTCTTT. Its protein product is CASGDSLDEAFF.